The rows below give T cell receptor beta chains drawn from one sample of a study of PD-L1 blockade in urothelial cancer. Profiled with immunoSEQ multiplex PCR; TCRdb holds only in-frame clones, not every one. The sample holds about 49,000 clones, 79% seen once. The starting material was PBMCs, obtained around atezolizumab (anti-PD-L1) treatment. All receptors come from a man aged 65 to 85 with urothelial cancer. Both conserved end residues are part of each CDR3. The order of the fields is D gene, J gene, clone size, V gene, CDR3 protein, CDR3 DNA. D genes are given only for firm matches. Clone sizes are given selectively: once, few, many, or a class where the clone is expanded.

d_call: TRBD1; j_call: TRBJ2-7; clone_size: .; v_call: TRBV5-5; cdr3_aa: CASSATGWHEQYF; cdr3_nt: TGTGCCAGCAGCGCGACAGGGTGGCACGAGCAGTACTTC
d_call: TRBD1; j_call: TRBJ2-7; clone_size: .; v_call: TRBV10-3; cdr3_aa: CAISGATGGSSEQYF; cdr3_nt: TGTGCCATCAGTGGGGCGACAGGGGGCTCTTCCGAGCAGTACTTC
d_call: TRBD1; j_call: TRBJ1-1; clone_size: few; v_call: TRBV4-1; cdr3_aa: CASSQATGRTEAFF; cdr3_nt: TGCGCCAGCAGCCAAGCGACAGGGCGGACTGAAGCTTTCTTT
d_call: TRBD1; j_call: TRBJ2-5; clone_size: .; v_call: TRBV6-6; cdr3_aa: CASSPYRGYQETQYF; cdr3_nt: TGTGCCAGCAGTCCCTACAGGGGGTACCAAGAGACCCAGTACTTC
d_call: TRBD1; j_call: TRBJ1-1; clone_size: .; v_call: TRBV18; cdr3_aa: CASSPQGRGRDTEAFF; cdr3_nt: TGTGCCAGCTCACCACAGGGCAGGGGGCGCGACACTGAAGCTTTCTTT
d_call: TRBD1; j_call: TRBJ2-6; clone_size: .; v_call: TRBV9; cdr3_aa: CASSVAGTGGSGANVLTF; cdr3_nt: TGTGCCAGCAGCGTCGCCGGGACAGGGGGCTCTGGGGCCAACGTCCTGACTTTC
d_call: .; j_call: TRBJ1-3; clone_size: .; v_call: TRBV10-3; cdr3_aa: CAITNVAGSGNTIYF; cdr3_nt: TGTGCCATCACCAACGTAGCGGGCTCTGGAAACACCATATATTTT
d_call: TRBD1; j_call: TRBJ1-1; clone_size: .; v_call: TRBV28; cdr3_aa: CASSSGQGAGGNTEAFF; cdr3_nt: TGTGCCAGCAGTTCGGGACAGGGGGCAGGAGGAAACACTGAAGCTTTCTTT
d_call: TRBD1; j_call: TRBJ1-2; clone_size: .; v_call: TRBV28; cdr3_aa: CASSSPQGDDYGYTF; cdr3_nt: TGTGCCAGCAGTTCCCCTCAGGGGGACGACTATGGCTACACCTTC
d_call: .; j_call: TRBJ2-7; clone_size: few; v_call: TRBV28; cdr3_aa: CARIPLAALGEQYF; cdr3_nt: TGTGCCAGGATACCTTTAGCGGCCCTCGGCGAGCAGTACTTC
d_call: .; j_call: TRBJ2-2; clone_size: .; v_call: TRBV5-1; cdr3_aa: CASSLDSRTTGELFF; cdr3_nt: TGCGCCAGCAGCTTGGATAGCCGAACCACCGGGGAGCTGTTTTTT
d_call: TRBD1; j_call: TRBJ1-4; clone_size: .; v_call: TRBV5-1; cdr3_aa: CASSVGALQGLGEKLFF; cdr3_nt: TGCGCCAGCAGCGTTGGGGCTCTACAGGGGTTGGGTGAAAAACTGTTTTTT
d_call: .; j_call: TRBJ2-2; clone_size: .; v_call: TRBV14; cdr3_aa: CASSQVGTSGELFF; cdr3_nt: TGTGCCAGCAGCCAAGTAGGGACATCCGGGGAGCTGTTTTTT
d_call: TRBD1; j_call: TRBJ1-4; clone_size: .; v_call: TRBV18; cdr3_aa: CASSFGQDGSEKLFF; cdr3_nt: TGTGCCAGCTCATTCGGACAGGACGGGAGCGAAAAACTGTTTTTT
d_call: .; j_call: TRBJ1-1; clone_size: .; v_call: TRBV2; cdr3_aa: CASRGEYPGTPNTEAFF; cdr3_nt: TGTGCCAGCAGAGGCGAGTATCCCGGGACACCTAACACTGAAGCTTTCTTT
d_call: TRBD1; j_call: TRBJ1-5; clone_size: once; v_call: TRBV28; cdr3_aa: CASSLSGGMRQPQHF; cdr3_nt: TGTGCCAGCAGTTTATCAGGGGGCATGCGTCAGCCCCAGCATTTT
d_call: TRBD2; j_call: TRBJ2-4; clone_size: once; v_call: TRBV5-4; cdr3_aa: CASSLDSGSSIQYF; cdr3_nt: TGTGCCAGCAGCTTGGACAGCGGGAGCTCCATTCAGTACTTC
d_call: .; j_call: TRBJ2-3; clone_size: .; v_call: TRBV9; cdr3_aa: CASRSSSGADTQYF; cdr3_nt: TGTGCCAGCAGATCCTCCAGCGGTGCAGATACGCAGTATTTT
d_call: .; j_call: TRBJ1-2; clone_size: .; v_call: TRBV6-5; cdr3_aa: CASLNPDSSYGYTF; cdr3_nt: TGTGCCAGCCTGAACCCTGACAGTTCCTATGGCTACACCTTC
d_call: TRBD1; j_call: TRBJ2-1; clone_size: once; v_call: TRBV29-1; cdr3_aa: CSVEAIGTGVGEQFF; cdr3_nt: TGCAGCGTTGAAGCTATTGGGACAGGGGTCGGTGAGCAGTTCTTC
d_call: TRBD1; j_call: TRBJ1-2; clone_size: .; v_call: TRBV2; cdr3_aa: CASSVGTESLYGYTF; cdr3_nt: TGTGCCAGCAGCGTAGGGACAGAAAGTCTCTATGGCTACACCTTC
d_call: TRBD2; j_call: TRBJ2-5; clone_size: .; v_call: TRBV7-2; cdr3_aa: CASSLAGRRETQYF; cdr3_nt: TGTGCCAGCAGCTTAGCCGGGAGGAGGGAGACCCAGTACTTC
d_call: .; j_call: TRBJ2-5; clone_size: .; v_call: TRBV7-2; cdr3_aa: CASTLRGSTETQYF; cdr3_nt: TGTGCCAGCACCTTAAGAGGGAGTACAGAGACCCAGTACTTC
d_call: .; j_call: TRBJ1-6; clone_size: .; v_call: TRBV30; cdr3_aa: CAWSAEGNSPLHF; cdr3_nt: TGTGCCTGGAGTGCCGAGGGTAATTCACCCCTCCACTTT
d_call: TRBD2; j_call: TRBJ2-1; clone_size: .; v_call: TRBV19; cdr3_aa: CASSISGPYNEQFF; cdr3_nt: TGTGCCAGTAGTATTAGCGGGCCCTACAATGAGCAGTTCTTC
d_call: .; j_call: TRBJ2-3; clone_size: .; v_call: TRBV28; cdr3_aa: CASSLYAGGDTQYF; cdr3_nt: TGTGCCAGCAGTTTATATGCCGGGGGAGATACGCAGTATTTT
d_call: .; j_call: TRBJ1-2; clone_size: few; v_call: TRBV28; cdr3_aa: CASRTENYGYTF; cdr3_nt: TGTGCCAGCAGGACAGAAAACTATGGCTACACCTTC
d_call: TRBD2; j_call: TRBJ2-7; clone_size: .; v_call: TRBV7-3; cdr3_aa: CASSLVASGSYEQYF; cdr3_nt: TGTGCCAGCAGCTTAGTTGCTAGCGGGAGCTACGAGCAGTACTTC
d_call: TRBD1; j_call: TRBJ2-7; clone_size: .; v_call: TRBV27; cdr3_aa: CASSLLDRAHEQYF; cdr3_nt: TGTGCCAGCAGTTTATTGGACAGGGCCCACGAGCAGTACTTC
d_call: .; j_call: TRBJ1-4; clone_size: .; v_call: TRBV19; cdr3_aa: CASSMSGANEKLFF; cdr3_nt: TGTGCCAGTAGTATGTCTGGGGCAAATGAAAAACTGTTTTTT
d_call: .; j_call: TRBJ2-3; clone_size: hyperexpanded; v_call: TRBV11-2; cdr3_aa: CASSLASGSTDTQYF; cdr3_nt: TGTGCCAGCAGCTTGGCGAGCGGGAGCACAGATACGCAGTATTTT
d_call: .; j_call: TRBJ2-5; clone_size: .; v_call: TRBV5-8; cdr3_aa: CASSPRNGKTQYF; cdr3_nt: TGTGCCAGCAGTCCGAGGAACGGGAAGACCCAGTACTTC
d_call: .; j_call: TRBJ2-3; clone_size: .; v_call: TRBV19; cdr3_aa: CASSIGGGGTDTQYF; cdr3_nt: TGTGCCAGTAGTATAGGGGGCGGAGGCACAGATACGCAGTATTTT
d_call: TRBD1; j_call: TRBJ2-2; clone_size: .; v_call: TRBV5-1; cdr3_aa: CASSSTGGAGTGELFF; cdr3_nt: TGCGCCAGCAGCTCTACAGGGGGCGCGGGCACCGGGGAGCTGTTTTTT
d_call: .; j_call: TRBJ1-5; clone_size: .; v_call: TRBV2; cdr3_aa: CASNSGLSNQPQHF; cdr3_nt: TGTGCCAGCAATTCGGGGTTGAGCAATCAGCCCCAGCATTTT
d_call: TRBD1; j_call: TRBJ2-7; clone_size: .; v_call: TRBV28; cdr3_aa: CASSSPRAGGYEQYF; cdr3_nt: TGTGCCAGCAGTTCTCCTAGGGCAGGGGGCTACGAGCAGTACTTC
d_call: .; j_call: TRBJ2-6; clone_size: .; v_call: TRBV4-1; cdr3_aa: CASSQDGGILSGANVLTF; cdr3_nt: TGCGCCAGCAGCCAGGACGGGGGAATACTCTCTGGGGCCAACGTCCTGACTTTC
d_call: TRBD1; j_call: TRBJ1-1; clone_size: .; v_call: TRBV6-1; cdr3_aa: CASSAIPRGRNTEAFF; cdr3_nt: TGTGCCAGCAGTGCTATCCCCAGGGGGCGGAACACTGAAGCTTTCTTT
d_call: TRBD1; j_call: TRBJ2-5; clone_size: .; v_call: TRBV5-1; cdr3_aa: CASSLGQKRETQYF; cdr3_nt: TGCGCCAGCAGCCTGGGACAGAAAAGAGAGACCCAGTACTTC
d_call: TRBD1; j_call: TRBJ1-1; clone_size: .; v_call: TRBV30; cdr3_aa: CAWSKQGANSEAFF; cdr3_nt: TGTGCCTGGAGTAAACAGGGGGCCAACTCTGAAGCTTTCTTT
d_call: TRBD1; j_call: TRBJ2-1; clone_size: .; v_call: TRBV5-6; cdr3_aa: CASSLDRGPNNEQFF; cdr3_nt: TGTGCCAGCAGCCTCGACAGGGGCCCAAACAATGAGCAGTTCTTC
d_call: TRBD1; j_call: TRBJ1-1; clone_size: .; v_call: TRBV5-8; cdr3_aa: CASSLGTGGSTEAFF; cdr3_nt: TGTGCCAGCAGCTTAGGGACAGGGGGAAGCACTGAAGCTTTCTTT
d_call: TRBD1; j_call: TRBJ1-5; clone_size: .; v_call: TRBV28; cdr3_aa: CASSYRGLGNQPQHF; cdr3_nt: TGTGCCAGCAGTTACAGGGGGCTTGGCAATCAGCCCCAGCATTTT
d_call: TRBD1; j_call: TRBJ2-2; clone_size: .; v_call: TRBV6-5; cdr3_aa: CASAKGADTGELFF; cdr3_nt: TGTGCCAGCGCCAAGGGGGCGGACACCGGGGAGCTGTTTTTT
d_call: .; j_call: TRBJ1-1; clone_size: .; v_call: TRBV5-5; cdr3_aa: CASSLVAGASEAFF; cdr3_nt: TGTGCCAGCAGCTTGGTAGCAGGGGCCTCTGAAGCTTTCTTT
d_call: .; j_call: TRBJ2-2; clone_size: .; v_call: TRBV28; cdr3_aa: CASRPQGTGELFF; cdr3_nt: TGTGCCAGCAGACCTCAGGGGACCGGGGAGCTGTTTTTT
d_call: TRBD1; j_call: TRBJ1-4; clone_size: .; v_call: TRBV2; cdr3_aa: CASRGDRSNEKLFF; cdr3_nt: TGTGCCAGCAGGGGGGACAGATCAAATGAAAAACTGTTTTTT
d_call: TRBD1; j_call: TRBJ1-2; clone_size: few; v_call: TRBV2; cdr3_aa: CASSERQGVSGYTF; cdr3_nt: TGTGCCAGCAGTGAGAGACAGGGGGTCTCTGGCTACACCTTC
d_call: TRBD2; j_call: TRBJ2-3; clone_size: .; v_call: TRBV5-4; cdr3_aa: CASTPSGGRVDTQYF; cdr3_nt: TGTGCCAGCACCCCCTCGGGCGGGAGGGTCGATACGCAGTATTTT
d_call: TRBD2; j_call: TRBJ2-7; clone_size: .; v_call: TRBV7-2; cdr3_aa: CASSLIAGPLYEQYF; cdr3_nt: TGTGCCAGCAGCTTGATAGCGGGACCCCTCTACGAGCAGTACTTC